This is a list of T cell receptor beta chains from one sample in a study of persistence of HIV-infected CD4 T cells. Generated by immunoSEQ multiplex PCR, the TCRdb table keeps only in-frame clones and is missing some. The sample includes about 64,000 clones, over 60% of them seen just once. Their cognate antigens are unknown. Specimen: CD4+ T cells sorted from PBMCs after roughly 20-hour stimulation, collected from a patient who received antiretroviral therapy. The receptors derive from an adult man with HIV who was CMV-seropositive. Both conserved end residues are part of each CDR3. Each record gives: CDR3 protein, V gene, J gene, clone size. The listing skips clone size in some rows; elsewhere it reads once, few, many or a size class.

CDR3aa: CASSQGVRTINTIYF
v_gene: TRBV3-1/TRBV3-2
j_gene: TRBJ1-3
abundance: .

CDR3aa: CATSDYGTGVARDTQYF
v_gene: TRBV24-1
j_gene: TRBJ2-3
abundance: .

CDR3aa: CASSSGRTNEKLFF
v_gene: TRBV5-4
j_gene: TRBJ1-4
abundance: .

CDR3aa: CASSLALNRFTTNEKLFF
v_gene: TRBV7-9
j_gene: TRBJ1-4
abundance: .

CDR3aa: CATRGSSGNTIYF
v_gene: TRBV10-3
j_gene: TRBJ1-3
abundance: .

CDR3aa: CASRGTGLMNTKAFF
v_gene: TRBV28
j_gene: TRBJ1-1
abundance: .

CDR3aa: CASSVDREAFF
v_gene: TRBV3-1/TRBV3-2
j_gene: TRBJ1-1
abundance: .

CDR3aa: CASSLESGGNSPLHF
v_gene: TRBV7-8
j_gene: TRBJ1-6
abundance: .

CDR3aa: CASSLVQGVTDTQYF
v_gene: TRBV5-4
j_gene: TRBJ2-3
abundance: .

CDR3aa: CATSANYGYTF
v_gene: TRBV24-1
j_gene: TRBJ1-2
abundance: .

CDR3aa: CASRRSGSYNSPLHF
v_gene: TRBV28
j_gene: TRBJ1-6
abundance: .

CDR3aa: CASSLGRGKPNEQFF
v_gene: TRBV28
j_gene: TRBJ2-1
abundance: .

CDR3aa: CASSYSRGSNYGYTF
v_gene: TRBV6-5
j_gene: TRBJ1-2
abundance: .

CDR3aa: CASSRGQGGGGYTF
v_gene: TRBV27
j_gene: TRBJ1-2
abundance: .

CDR3aa: CASKETGIHGYTF
v_gene: TRBV19
j_gene: TRBJ1-2
abundance: once

CDR3aa: CASSSDRLTSYEQYF
v_gene: TRBV19
j_gene: TRBJ2-7
abundance: .

CDR3aa: CASSYSPGSFTEAFF
v_gene: TRBV6-5
j_gene: TRBJ1-1
abundance: .

CDR3aa: CASSQDRVSGNTIYF
v_gene: TRBV3-1/TRBV3-2
j_gene: TRBJ1-3
abundance: .

CDR3aa: CATSDSRTGISGANVLTF
v_gene: TRBV24-1
j_gene: TRBJ2-6
abundance: few

CDR3aa: CASSYHTGTLYNEQFF
v_gene: TRBV6-5
j_gene: TRBJ2-1
abundance: few

CDR3aa: CASREGVGNTIYF
v_gene: TRBV6-5
j_gene: TRBJ1-3
abundance: once

CDR3aa: CASSPGQKNTEAFF
v_gene: TRBV5-4
j_gene: TRBJ1-1
abundance: .

CDR3aa: CASSQEWDLGVGYTF
v_gene: TRBV14
j_gene: TRBJ1-2
abundance: .

CDR3aa: CASSILLNTGELFF
v_gene: TRBV5-5
j_gene: TRBJ2-2
abundance: few

CDR3aa: CASSESGTYEQYF
v_gene: TRBV19
j_gene: TRBJ2-7
abundance: few

CDR3aa: CATSDPLGLNEQFF
v_gene: TRBV24-1
j_gene: TRBJ2-1
abundance: .

CDR3aa: CASSLEGAHTEAFF
v_gene: TRBV5-4
j_gene: TRBJ1-1
abundance: .